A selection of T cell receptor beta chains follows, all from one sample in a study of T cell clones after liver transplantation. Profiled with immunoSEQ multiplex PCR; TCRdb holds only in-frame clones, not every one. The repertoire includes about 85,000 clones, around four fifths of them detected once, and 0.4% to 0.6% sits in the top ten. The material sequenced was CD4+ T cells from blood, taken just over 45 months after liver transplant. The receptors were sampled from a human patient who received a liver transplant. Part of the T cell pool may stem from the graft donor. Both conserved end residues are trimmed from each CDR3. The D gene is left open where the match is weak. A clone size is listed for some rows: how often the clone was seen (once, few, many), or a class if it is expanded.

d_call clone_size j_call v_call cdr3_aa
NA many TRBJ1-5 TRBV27 ASSLYPLSGRFGQPQH
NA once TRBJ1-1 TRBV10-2 ASLREQGNTEAF
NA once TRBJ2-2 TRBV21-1 ASSKNREGRGTGELF
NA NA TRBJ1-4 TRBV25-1 ASSEGGTGDEKLF
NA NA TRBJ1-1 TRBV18 ASRGVTEAF
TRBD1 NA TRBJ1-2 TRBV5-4 ASSLEGGRGQYGYT
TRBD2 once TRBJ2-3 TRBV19 ASSIKPSGLAESTDTQY
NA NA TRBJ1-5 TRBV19 ASTQDGGHSNQPQH
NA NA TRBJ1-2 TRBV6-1 ASSESYTLSYGYT
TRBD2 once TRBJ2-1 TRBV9 ASSVTSGSSYNEQF
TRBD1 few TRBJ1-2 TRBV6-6 ASSLTGDYGYT
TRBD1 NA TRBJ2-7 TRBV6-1 ASRPRDRVFEQY
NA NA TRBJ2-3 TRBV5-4 ASSLDTDTQY
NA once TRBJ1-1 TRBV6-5 ASRGDTEAF
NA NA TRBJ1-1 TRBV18 ASSPLGPGDTEAF
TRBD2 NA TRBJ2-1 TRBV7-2 ASSLELAGVRSYNEQF
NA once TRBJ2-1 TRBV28 ASSRPVLGAGEQF
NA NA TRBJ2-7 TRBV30 AWSLSWEQY
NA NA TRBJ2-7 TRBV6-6 ASSSGLSTYEQY
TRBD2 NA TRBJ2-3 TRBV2 ASRGGLAGGRSTDTQY
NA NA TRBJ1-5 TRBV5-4 ASSPHRVDQPQH
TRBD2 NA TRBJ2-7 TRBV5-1 ASSLEVAGTDEQY
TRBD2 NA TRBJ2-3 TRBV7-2 ASSSPSGRARSDTQY
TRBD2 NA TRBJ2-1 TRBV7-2 ASSPQWAGEEQF
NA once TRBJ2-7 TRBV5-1 ASSLVAELSYEQY
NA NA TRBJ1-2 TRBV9 ASSVARGAGNYGYT
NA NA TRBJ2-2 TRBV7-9 ASRIHGTKTGELF